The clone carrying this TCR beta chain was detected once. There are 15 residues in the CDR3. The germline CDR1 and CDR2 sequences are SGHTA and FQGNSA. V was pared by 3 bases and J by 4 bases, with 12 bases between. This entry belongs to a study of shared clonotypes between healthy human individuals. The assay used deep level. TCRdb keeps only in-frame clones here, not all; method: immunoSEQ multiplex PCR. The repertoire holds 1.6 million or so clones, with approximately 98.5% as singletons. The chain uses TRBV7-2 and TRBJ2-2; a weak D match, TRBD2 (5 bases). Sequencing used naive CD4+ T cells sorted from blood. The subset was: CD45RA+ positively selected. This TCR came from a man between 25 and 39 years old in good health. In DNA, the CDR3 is TGTGCCAGCAGCTTTCAGAGCGGAGGCACCGGGGAGCTGTTTTTT. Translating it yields CASSFQSGGTGELFF.